The 28 T cell receptor beta chains presented below share a single source sample, sequenced in a study of spatial heterogeneity in lung cancer. MiXCR, applied by TCRdb to the 5' RACE reads, yields one record per CDR3 protein. The table records under 25,000 distinct CDR3 sequences, about 7% of them present only once. The sample's time point: sample taken at primary tumor resection. Frozen PBMC, nontumor lung or tumor provided whole RNA, which was sequenced unsorted. Sequencing used PBMCs, obtained at surgery. Source of these receptors: a male donor with early-stage non-small cell lung cancer.

The chain couples TRBV7-2 to TRBJ2-7; D is possibly TRBD2 (5 bases). With 3 bases removed from V and 2 bases from J, the gap between germline ends came to 11 bases. The CDR3 totals 14 residues. Looked up from germline, CDR1 is SGHTA and CDR2 is FQGNSA. The CDR3 region is CASSFTSGTYEQYF. CDR3 coding DNA: TGTGCCAGCAGCTTCACCAGCGGTACCTACGAGCAGTACTTC.

There are many counts of this clonotype. The J gene is TRBJ2-1, the V gene TRBV5-1, with 8 bases aligning to TRBD1. This CDR3 has 15 amino acids. The V gene's germline CDR1 is SGHRS and CDR2 YFSETQ. The ends lost 4 bases at V and 0 bases at J; junction bases unmatched: 3. This CDR3 is CASSRGQASYNEQFF. DNA of the CDR3: TGCGCCAGCAGCCGGGGACAGGCCTCCTACAATGAGCAGTTCTTC.

In this sample, this clonotype turned up many times. J is TRBJ2-6 and V is TRBV24-1; no reliable D call. CDR1 and CDR2 (germline): KGHDR, SFDVKD. The CDR3 covers 13 residues. V lost 5 bases to trimming and J lost 8 bases, with 9 bases between them. CDR3 loop: CATSGSAPNVLTF. The CDR3 DNA reads as TGTGCCACCAGTGGGTCGGCTCCCAACGTCCTGACTTTC.

This clonotype was picked up many times. The chain uses TRBV28 and TRBJ2-2; tentatively, D is TRBD1 (6 bases). The CDR3 runs 14 residues. With 5 bases removed from V and 6 bases from J, the gap between germline ends came to 13 bases. From germline, CDR1 is MDHEN and CDR2 SYDVKM. The CDR3 reads CASSGLQGAGELFF. The CDR3 DNA sequence: TGTGCCAGCAGTGGGTTACAGGGAGCCGGGGAGCTGTTTTTT.

The sample holds many counts of this clonotype. The gene calls are TRBV11-2 and TRBJ1-2; TRBD1 agrees at 12 bases. V was clipped by 4 bases and J by 4 bases; unmatched bases: 1. This CDR3 has 14 residues. Germline V lookup: CDR1 SGHAT, CDR2 FQNNGV. CDR3 sequence: CASSWDRGPYGYTF. The CDR3 DNA sequence: TGTGCCAGCAGCTGGGACAGGGGGCCCTATGGCTACACCTTC. Variable domain in full (rest from reference TRBV11-2 and TRBJ1-2): EAGVAQSPRYKIIEKRQSVAFWCNPISGHATLYWYQQILGQGPKLLIQFQNNGVVDDSQLPKDRFSAERLKGVDSTLKIQPAKLEDSAVYLCASSWDRGPYGYTFGSGTRLTVV.

This clonotype showed up many times. The chain carries TRBV2 and TRBJ2-1; TRBD2 matches at 8 bases. CDR1 SNHLY and CDR2 FYNNEI come from the germline V gene. The length of the CDR3 is 15 residues. The V and J ends lost 2 bases and 7 bases, in that order; junction bases with no gene match: 7. The CDR3 loop reads CASSEWSGGINEQFF. The DNA of the CDR3 is TGTGCCAGCAGTGAATGGAGCGGGGGTATAAATGAGCAGTTCTTC.

This clonotype occurred a few times. The chain has TRBV5-1 and TRBJ2-7, with 9 bases matching TRBD2. V shed 1 base and J 2 bases; nucleotides not matched to a gene: 10. This CDR3 is built from 17 residues. The germline gives CDR1 SGHRS, CDR2 YFSETQ. The CDR3 nucleotides read TGCGCCAGCAGCTTGCGGGGGCCGGCGGGAGGGACCTACGAGCAGTACTTC. Encoded protein: CASSLRGPAGGTYEQYF.

This clonotype has more than one count but fewer than ten. This chain connects TRBV10-3 to TRBJ1-1; 7 bases are a match to TRBD1. Germline V gives CDR1 ENHRY, CDR2 SYGVKD. J lost 1 base, V lost 6 bases, and 5 bases had no gene match. The CDR3 spans 14 residues. The CDR3 DNA is TGTGCCATCAGCGCAAGACAGGGGAACACTGAAGCTTTCTTT. Translated: CAISARQGNTEAFF.

By share, this clonotype counts as medium-sized (0.01 to 0.1%). The chain links TRBV12-3 or TRBV12-4 to TRBJ2-2, with a possible D match to TRBD2 (6 bases). The V end lost 6 bases, the J end lost 2 bases, and 13 bases lay between the germline ends. This CDR3 region has 15 residues. The CDR3 here is CASRPTAGNTGELFF. The CDR3 DNA reads as TGTGCCAGCAGACCAACAGCGGGCAACACCGGGGAGCTGTTTTTT.

The V gene is TRBV28, the J gene TRBJ2-2; unclear D gene. The germline gives CDR1 MDHEN, CDR2 SYDVKM. The CDR3 extends over 14 amino acids. Trimming cost V 3 bases and J 1 base, with 6 bases left between them. The CDR3 protein is CASSFQWNTGELFF. Written as DNA, the CDR3 is TGTGCCAGCAGTTTTCAGTGGAACACCGGGGAGCTGTTTTTT.

This clonotype was seen ten or more times. The chain links TRBV20-1 to TRBJ2-1, with TRBD2 identical over 13 bases. This CDR3 contains 16 residues. Germline V gene lookup returns CDR1 DFQATT and CDR2 SNEGSKA (reference sequence). The trim removed 3 bases at V and 7 bases at J, leaving 9 bases unmatched. The CDR3 spells CSARGPTSGRVNEQFF. The DNA of the CDR3 is TGCAGTGCTAGGGGACCCACTAGCGGGAGGGTGAATGAGCAGTTCTTC.

This clonotype was found a few times. The chain recombines TRBV20-1 with TRBJ1-5, with a weak D call TRBD1 (6 bases). The germline CDR1 and CDR2 sequences are DFQATT and SNEGSKA (reference sequence). The CDR3 consists of 14 residues. V was pared by 3 bases and J by 4 bases, with 13 bases between. The CDR3 protein is CSASKDRRNQPQHF. CDR3 in DNA: TGCAGTGCTAGTAAGGACAGAAGGAATCAGCCCCAGCATTTT.

This clonotype was detected many times. This chain uses TRBV28 with TRBJ1-1; D not certain. The CDR3 sequence is 11 residues long. V dropped 2 bases and J dropped 6 bases, with 4 bases sitting between them. Germline CDR1 is MDHEN and CDR2 is SYDVKM. The CDR3 loop reads CASSLRAEAFF. In nucleotides, the CDR3 is TGTGCCAGCAGTTTACGTGCTGAAGCTTTCTTT.

The chain recombines TRBV5-1 with TRBJ2-7; TRBD1 matches at 9 bases. There are 14 residues in the CDR3. Germline V gene sequence: CDR1 SGHRS, CDR2 YFSETQ. The junction had 1 base not matched to a gene; V was cut back by 0 bases and J by 3 bases. The CDR3 loop reads CASSLGGQGYEQYF. In DNA form, the CDR3 reads TGCGCCAGCAGCTTGGGGGGACAGGGCTACGAGCAGTACTTC. Drawing the rest from reference TRBV5-1 and TRBJ2-7, the complete variable domain is KAGVTQTPRYLIKTRGQQVTLSCSPISGHRSVSWYQQTPGQGLQFLFEYFSETQRNKGNFPGRFSGRQFSNSRSEMNVSTLELGDSALYLCASSLGGQGYEQYFGPGTRLTVT.

This clonotype was seen at least ten times. The rearrangement links TRBV27 to TRBJ1-2; D might be TRBD1 (5 bases). Trimming pared 7 bases from V and 4 bases from J, leaving 16 bases between. The germline V gene has CDR1 MNHEY and CDR2 SMNVEV (reference sequence). The CDR3 loop spans 14 amino acids. CDR3 sequence (DNA): TGTGCCAGCAAATGGGGGTATGAGCCCTATGGCTACACCTTC. Protein: CASKWGYEPYGYTF.

A few counts support this clonotype. The chain links TRBV11-3 to TRBJ2-6; TRBD1 aligns across 9 bases. Unmatched junction bases numbered 9, after V lost 9 bases and J lost 3 bases. Germline V gene data show CDR1 as SGHNT and CDR2 as YENEEA. This CDR3 has 16 residues. CDR3 sequence reads: CASSSTGGRGANVLTF. The CDR3 nucleotides read TGTGCCAGTTCATCCACAGGGGGCCGTGGGGCCAACGTCCTGACTTTC.

With regard to this clonotype: Germline is not matched at one junction end, which may reflect a read error. In nucleotides, the CDR3 is TGCAGTGCCAGAGGTCGGGGGGGAGAGCAGTACTTC. This sequence encodes CSARGRGGEQYF. The rearrangement uses TRBV20-1 and TRBJ2-7; 8 bases align to TRBD2. Germline lookup yields CDR1 DFQATT and CDR2 SNEGSKA (reference sequence). This CDR3 region has 12 residues.

This clonotype was seen only a few times. DNA of the CDR3: TGCAGTGCTAGAGAGGGGCGTAGGGGTGAAAATTCACCCCTCCACTTT. Translation gives CSAREGRRGENSPLHF. The chain is built from TRBV20-1 and TRBJ1-6, with TRBD1 as a possible D gene (5 bases). V shed 0 bases and J shed 7 bases, with 16 bases lying between them. The CDR3 sequence is 16 residues long. Germline CDR1 and CDR2: DFQATT and SNEGSKA (reference sequence).

This clonotype has at least ten counts. The chain is built from TRBV29-1 and TRBJ2-2, with TRBD1 matching over 11 bases. Germline V CDR1 and CDR2: SQVTM, ANQGSEA. The CDR3 spans 14 residues. V was pared by 6 bases and J by 6 bases, with 6 bases of the junction left unmatched. CDR3 DNA sequence: TGCAGCGTCCCGGGACAGGGGGGCCCCGGGGAGCTGTTTTTT. It yields the protein CSVPGQGGPGELFF.

This clonotype was observed a handful of times. The V call is TRBV9, the J call TRBJ1-2; 7 nucleotides align to TRBD1. The CDR3 extends over 12 amino acids. The germline V gene encodes CDR1 SGDLS and CDR2 YYNGEE. The V and J ends lost 3 bases and 4 bases, in that order; junction bases with no gene match: 0. The DNA of the CDR3 is TGTGCCAGCAGCGCAGGGGGCTATGGCTACACCTTC. Translating gives CASSAGGYGYTF.

This clonotype was seen at least ten times. The chain has TRBV5-1 and TRBJ1-1, with TRBD1 matching over 10 bases. CDR1 and CDR2 from the germline V gene are SGHRS and YFSETQ. Unmatched junction bases numbered 5, after V lost 0 bases and J lost 6 bases. The CDR3 extends over 15 amino acids. The CDR3 sequence: CASSLGQGASSEAFF. The CDR3 nucleotides read TGCGCCAGCAGCTTGGGACAGGGGGCGAGCTCTGAAGCTTTCTTT.

V and J are TRBV18 and TRBJ2-7; perhaps TRBD2 as D (5 bases). CDR3 length: 16 amino acids. Trimming pared 4 bases from V and 2 bases from J, leaving 18 bases between. The germline V gene encodes CDR1 KGHSH and CDR2 LQKENI. The CDR3 protein is CASSLTSPQAPYEQYF. CDR3 DNA: TGTGCCAGCTCACTTACTAGTCCCCAAGCCCCCTACGAGCAGTACTTC.

This clonotype appeared many times. V and J are TRBV2 and TRBJ2-1; D is perhaps TRBD2 (5 bases). This CDR3 has 12 residues. Trimming removed 7 bases from V and 8 bases from J, with 12 bases in between. CDR1 is SNHLY and CDR2 is FYNNEI in the germline V gene. CDR3 nucleotides: TGTGCCAGCACTAGCAGCCGGGATGAGCAGTTCTTC. Translated: CASTSSRDEQFF.

This clonotype has ten or more counts. The V and J genes are TRBV5-1 and TRBJ2-5; D might be TRBD2 (5 bases). Per germline, CDR1 SGHRS and CDR2 YFSETQ. The CDR3 loop spans 12 amino acids. V shed 2 bases and J shed 10 bases, with 12 bases lying between them. The CDR3 reads CASSFEAGDQYF. CDR3 DNA sequence: TGCGCCAGCAGCTTTGAGGCGGGTGACCAGTACTTC.

This clonotype showed up many times. This chain links TRBV5-1 with TRBJ2-1; D unclear. V was cut by 2 bases and J by 4 bases, with 7 bases left in between. This CDR3 is built from 13 residues. Germline-derived CDR1 and CDR2 are SGHRS and YFSETQ. The CDR3 region has the DNA TGCGCCAGCAGCTTTTACAGTTACAATGAGCAGTTCTTC. This translates into CASSFYSYNEQFF.

The genes are TRBV4-2 and TRBJ2-4, with unresolved D. V gave up 5 bases and J gave up 8 bases, with 4 bases separating them. Germline V gene lookup returns CDR1 LGHNA and CDR2 YNFKEQ. The CDR3 consists of 10 residues. The CDR3 loop is CASSGDIQYF. In nucleotides, the CDR3 is TGTGCCAGCAGCGGGGACATTCAGTACTTC.

The CDR3 is CSAQRTSGGRAYEQYF. DNA of the CDR3: TGCAGTGCCCAGAGGACTAGCGGGGGGAGGGCTTACGAGCAGTACTTC. J is TRBJ2-7 and V is TRBV20-1, with 14 bases lining up with TRBD2. Germline CDR1 reads DFQATT; CDR2 reads SNEGSKA (reference sequence). V shed 6 bases and J 4 bases; nucleotides not matched to a gene: 11. This CDR3 region has 16 residues.

The CDR3 DNA reads TGCGCCAGCCGACTTGCAACTAATGAAAAACTGTTTTTT. It codes for CASRLATNEKLFF. The chain employs TRBV5-1 and TRBJ1-4; D gene ambiguous. CDR3 length: 13 residues. The germline V gene encodes CDR1 SGHRS and CDR2 YFSETQ. V was cut by 7 bases and J by 0 bases, with 7 bases left in between.